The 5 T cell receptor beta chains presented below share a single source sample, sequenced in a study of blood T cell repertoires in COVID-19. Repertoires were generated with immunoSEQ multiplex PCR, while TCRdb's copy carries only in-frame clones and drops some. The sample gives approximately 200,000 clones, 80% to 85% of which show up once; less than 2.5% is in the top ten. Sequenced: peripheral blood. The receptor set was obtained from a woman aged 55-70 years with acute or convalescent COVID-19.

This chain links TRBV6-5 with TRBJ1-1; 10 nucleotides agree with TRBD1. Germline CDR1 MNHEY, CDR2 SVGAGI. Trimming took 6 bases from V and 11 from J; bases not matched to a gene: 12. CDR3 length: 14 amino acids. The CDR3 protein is CASRGTGVNFRAFF. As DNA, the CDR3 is TGTGCCAGCAGGGGGACAGGGGTGAATTTTCGGGCTTTCTTT.

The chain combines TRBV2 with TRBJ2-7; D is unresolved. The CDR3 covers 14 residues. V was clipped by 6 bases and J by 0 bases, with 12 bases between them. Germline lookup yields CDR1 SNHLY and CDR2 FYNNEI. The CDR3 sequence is CASSLGPPSYEQYF. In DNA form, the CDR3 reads TGTGCCAGCAGCCTGGGCCCACCCTCCTACGAGCAGTACTTC.

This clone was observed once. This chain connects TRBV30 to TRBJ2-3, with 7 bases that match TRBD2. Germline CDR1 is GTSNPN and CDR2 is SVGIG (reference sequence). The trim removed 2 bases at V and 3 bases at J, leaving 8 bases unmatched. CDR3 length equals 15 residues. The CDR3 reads CAWSTWGGGTDTQYF. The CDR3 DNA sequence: TGTGCCTGGAGTACGTGGGGGGGAGGGACAGATACGCAGTATTTT.

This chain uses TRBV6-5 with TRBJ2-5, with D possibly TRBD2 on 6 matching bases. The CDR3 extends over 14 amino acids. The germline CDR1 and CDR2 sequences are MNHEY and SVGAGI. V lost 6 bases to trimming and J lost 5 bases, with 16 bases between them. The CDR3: CASRPLRGVETQYF. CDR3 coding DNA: TGTGCCAGCAGGCCGCTTCGCGGGGTGGAGACCCAGTACTTC.

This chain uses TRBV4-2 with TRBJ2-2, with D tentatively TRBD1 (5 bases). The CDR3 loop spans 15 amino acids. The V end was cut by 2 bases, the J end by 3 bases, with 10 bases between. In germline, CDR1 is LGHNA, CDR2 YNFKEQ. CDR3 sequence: CASSQHTQDTGELFF. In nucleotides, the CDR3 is TGTGCCAGCAGCCAACATACACAGGACACCGGGGAGCTGTTTTTT.